A single sample is the source of the 25 T cell receptor beta chains below, sequenced in a study of blood T cell repertoires in COVID-19. Sequenced by immunoSEQ multiplex PCR; TCRdb stores in-frame clones only, minus some. The profile shows 150,000 or so clones, roughly 83% of them singletons. Source material: peripheral blood. These receptors came from a man between 18 and 35 years old with active or convalescent COVID-19.

In nucleotides, the CDR3 is TGTGCCAGCAGTTTCGACAGGGGAGACAATCAGCCCCAGCATTTT. This codes for CASSFDRGDNQPQHF. J is TRBJ1-5 and V is TRBV7-8; the match to TRBD1 covers 8 bases. CDR1 and CDR2 from the germline V gene are SGHVS and FQNEAQ. The CDR3 has 15 residues. The junction had 7 bases not matched to a gene; V was cut back by 6 bases and J by 3 bases.

This sequence joins TRBV6-5 and TRBJ2-3; possibly TRBD1 for D (5 bases). V was cut by 8 bases and J by 2 bases, with 11 bases left in between. This CDR3 has 13 amino acids. Looked up from germline, CDR1 is MNHEY and CDR2 is SVGAGI. CDR3 in amino acids: CASVGAHTDTQYF. In DNA, the CDR3 is TGTGCCAGCGTAGGGGCCCACACAGATACGCAGTATTTT.

The table lists this clone with a count of one. CDR3 amino acids: CASSFGHRASNQPQHF. CDR3 in DNA: TGTGCCAGCAGTTTTGGGCACAGGGCTTCCAATCAGCCCCAGCATTTT. The chain combines TRBV28 with TRBJ1-5, with a weak D call TRBD1 (6 bases). Germline CDR1 and CDR2: MDHEN and SYDVKM. The V gene lost 3 bases and the J gene lost 3 bases, with 15 bases spanning the gap. This CDR3 contains 16 residues. Complete variable domain (other parts from reference TRBV28 and TRBJ1-5): DVKVTQSSRYLVKRTGEKVFLECVQDMDHENMFWYRQDPGLGLRLIYFSYDVKMKEKGDIPEGYSVSREKKERFSLILESASTNQTSMYLCASSFGHRASNQPQHFGDGTRLSIL.

The CDR3 loop is CASSVLSTGRTNEQFF. The CDR3 DNA reads as TGTGCCAGCAGCGTACTGTCTACCGGGAGGACCAATGAGCAGTTCTTC. V is TRBV9 and J is TRBJ2-1; 7 bases are a match to TRBD2. CDR1 and CDR2 from the germline V gene are SGDLS and YYNGEE. CDR3 size: 16 residues. V gave up 1 base and J gave up 6 bases; unmatched junction bases: 10.

The CDR3 is CASSPPGTSGSNEQFF. CDR3 nucleotide sequence: TGTGCCAGCTCACCCCCTGGGACTAGCGGGAGCAATGAGCAGTTCTTC. This chain joins TRBV18 and TRBJ2-1; 14 bases line up with TRBD2. The ends lost 3 bases at V and 6 bases at J; junction bases unmatched: 4. The CDR3 loop spans 16 amino acids. Germline loops: CDR1 KGHSH, CDR2 LQKENI.

The chain joins TRBV5-1 to TRBJ2-1; TRBD2 matches at 13 bases. The CDR3 loop spans 16 amino acids. Germline V gives CDR1 SGHRS, CDR2 YFSETQ. V lost 1 base to trimming and J lost 7 bases; unmatched junction nucleotides: 5. The CDR3 DNA reads as TGCGCCAGCAGCTTGATGGGGACTAGCGGGATGAATGAGCAGTTCTTC. It encodes CASSLMGTSGMNEQFF.

The rearrangement uses TRBV2 and TRBJ2-3; D is unresolved. Germline V gives CDR1 SNHLY, CDR2 FYNNEI. V was shortened by 7 bases and J by 6 bases, with 8 bases between the two germline ends. This CDR3 comprises 11 residues. The CDR3 DNA reads as TGTGCCAGCACCACCAGGGATACGCAGTATTTT. It is translated as CASTTRDTQYF.

This clone has only a few counts. This sequence joins TRBV29-1 and TRBJ1-4; TRBD1 is a possible D gene (6 bases). Germline CDR1 SQVTM, CDR2 ANQGSEA. Between the trimmed V and J ends, which lost 4 bases and 4 bases, there was a span of 13 bases. The CDR3 has 14 amino acids. The CDR3 DNA is TGCAGCGTTGCCTTCCAGGGACATAATGAAAAACTGTTTTTT. Its protein is CSVAFQGHNEKLFF.

The chain recombines TRBV7-8 with TRBJ2-1, with unresolved D. The CDR3 has 16 amino acids. V gave up 1 base and J gave up 1 base, with 11 bases separating them. Per germline, CDR1 SGHVS and CDR2 FQNEAQ. CDR3 region: CASSLGVSKSYNEQFF. The CDR3 region has the DNA TGTGCCAGCAGCTTAGGTGTAAGCAAGTCCTACAATGAGCAGTTCTTC.

V gene TRBV5-1 combines with J gene TRBJ2-5, with 9 bases that match TRBD2. CDR1 and CDR2 from the germline V gene are SGHRS and YFSETQ. Trimming cost V 2 bases and J 2 bases; bases outside gene matches: 4. The CDR3 runs 15 residues. The CDR3 DNA is TGCGCCAGCAGCTTTCAGCGGGGGGCACAAGAGACCCAGTACTTC. It yields the protein CASSFQRGAQETQYF. Drawing the rest from reference TRBV5-1 and TRBJ2-5, the complete variable domain is KAGVTQTPRYLIKTRGQQVTLSCSPISGHRSVSWYQQTPGQGLQFLFEYFSETQRNKGNFPGRFSGRQFSNSRSEMNVSTLELGDSALYLCASSFQRGAQETQYFGPGTRLLVL.

The chain has TRBV30 and TRBJ1-2; 7 nucleotides match TRBD1. The CDR3 spans 13 residues. Unmatched junction bases numbered 6, after V lost 2 bases and J lost 6 bases. The V gene's germline CDR1 is GTSNPN and CDR2 SVGIG (reference sequence). In DNA, the CDR3 is TGTGCCTGGAGTCTCGGACAGGAGGATGGCTACACCTTC. Residues: CAWSLGQEDGYTF. Supplemented by reference TRBV30 and TRBJ1-2, the full variable domain reads SQTIHQWPATLVQPVGSPLSLECTVEGTSNPNLYWYRQAAGRGLQLLFYSVGIGQISSEVPQNLSASRPQDRQFILSSKKLLLSDSGFYLCAWSLGQEDGYTFGSGTRLTVV.

The V gene is TRBV2, the J gene TRBJ1-6; 7 bases line up with TRBD1. V was clipped by 7 bases and J by 8 bases; unmatched bases: 5. Germline V gene data show CDR1 as SNHLY and CDR2 as FYNNEI. The CDR3 length is 13 residues. The CDR3 sequence is CASIAGGHSPLHF. The CDR3 nucleotides are TGTGCCAGCATTGCAGGGGGGCATTCACCCCTCCACTTT.

About this clone itself: Other DNA sequences in this sample translate to the same CDR3. This chain links TRBV7-9 with TRBJ1-2; weak D call: TRBD1 (6 bases). Trimming removed 1 base at V and 5 bases at J, with 8 bases between. The CDR3 has 13 amino acids. Germline loops: CDR1 SEHNR, CDR2 FQNEAQ (reference sequence). The CDR3 bases are TGTGCCAGCAGCTTAGGGCAGGGGTATGGCTACACCTTC. This gives the protein CASSLGQGYGYTF.

The V call is TRBV7-2, the J call TRBJ2-1; D gene unclear. This CDR3 is built from 13 residues. V was pared by 1 base and J by 5 bases, with 6 bases between. Looked up from germline, CDR1 is SGHTA and CDR2 is FQGNSA. The CDR3 is CASSLERNNEQFF. The CDR3 DNA reads as TGTGCCAGCAGCTTAGAGAGGAACAATGAGCAGTTCTTC.

The chain carries TRBV29-1 and TRBJ2-5, with D maybe TRBD2 (6 bases). V was trimmed by 6 bases and J by 2 bases, leaving 10 bases between them. The germline CDR1 and CDR2 sequences are SQVTM and ANQGSEA. This CDR3 has 12 amino acids. CDR3 protein: CSVGRGQETQYF. Written as DNA, the CDR3 is TGCAGCGTCGGACGGGGGCAAGAGACCCAGTACTTC.

V usage is TRBV7-2 and J usage is TRBJ1-2, with TRBD1 identical over 12 bases. CDR3 length: 15 residues. V lost 7 bases to trimming and J lost 7 bases; unmatched junction nucleotides: 10. Germline V lookup: CDR1 SGHTA, CDR2 FQGNSA. The CDR3, as DNA: TGTGCCAGCAACAGAATCGGGACAGGGGGCGGTGGCTACACCTTC. As protein: CASNRIGTGGGGYTF.

This chain uses TRBV7-2 with TRBJ2-1; tentatively, D is TRBD2 (6 bases). CDR1 SGHTA and CDR2 FQGNSA come from the germline V gene. This CDR3 is built from 17 residues. Trimming took off 7 bases at V and 6 bases at J, with 25 bases between the two ends. The CDR3 DNA is TGTGCCAGCACCGGTACGGTAGCGGACCACCCTAGCAATGAGCAGTTCTTC. It specifies CASTGTVADHPSNEQFF.

This chain joins TRBV7-7 and TRBJ2-5, with 10 nucleotides matching TRBD2. Per germline, CDR1 SSHAT and CDR2 FNYEAQ (reference sequence). The CDR3 runs 15 residues. V gave up 5 bases and J gave up 5 bases; unmatched junction bases: 8. As DNA, the CDR3 is TGTGCCAGCAGCGTGAGCGGGGGGGCCTTTGAGACCCAGTACTTC. Translated: CASSVSGGAFETQYF.

This clone was recorded once. This chain links TRBV27 with TRBJ2-7; 9 bases match TRBD1. The ends lost 10 bases at V and 3 bases at J; junction bases unmatched: 4. The CDR3 covers 12 residues. The germline gives CDR1 MNHEY, CDR2 SMNVEV (reference sequence). The CDR3 here is CATGTGNYEQYF. Here the CDR3 DNA reads TGTGCCACTGGGACAGGGAACTACGAGCAGTACTTC.

V gene TRBV4-1 combines with J gene TRBJ1-4, with TRBD1 as a possible D gene (5 bases). CDR1 and CDR2 from the germline V gene are MGHRA and YSYEKL. This CDR3 spans 16 amino acids. V gave up 0 bases and J gave up 0 bases, with 8 bases separating them. CDR3: CASSQDRGSTNEKLFF. CDR3 nucleotide sequence: TGCGCCAGCAGCCAAGATCGGGGGTCAACTAATGAAAAACTGTTTTTT.

V usage is TRBV10-1 and J usage is TRBJ1-6, with a weak D call TRBD1 (6 bases). There are 14 residues in the CDR3. Germline CDR1 WNHNN, CDR2 SYGVQD (reference sequence). The V end was cut by 3 bases, the J end by 5 bases, with 8 bases between. The CDR3 loop reads CASSEYRDNSPLHF. The CDR3 coding sequence is TGCGCCAGCAGTGAATACAGGGATAATTCACCCCTCCACTTT.

This clone was counted once. The rearrangement uses TRBV7-9 and TRBJ2-5; D is ambiguous. The length of the CDR3 is 14 residues. Trimming cost V 1 base and J 1 base, with 7 bases left between them. Germline values: CDR1 SEHNR, CDR2 FQNEAQ (reference sequence). CDR3 loop: CASSLGTTQETQYF. The CDR3 DNA is TGTGCCAGCAGCTTAGGTACTACCCAAGAGACCCAGTACTTC.

This chain links TRBV15 with TRBJ1-5; D call uncertain. CDR1 LNHNV and CDR2 YYDKDF come from the germline V gene (reference sequence). Trimming took 0 bases from V and 4 from J, leaving 10 bases between them. The CDR3 sequence is 15 residues long. As DNA, the CDR3 is TGTGCCACCAGCAGAGATTCCCCCGGGAATCAGCCCCAGCATTTT. It codes for CATSRDSPGNQPQHF.

The chain couples TRBV6-2 or TRBV6-3 to TRBJ2-7, with D tentatively TRBD1 (6 bases). Germline assignment: CDR1 MNHEY and CDR2 SVGEGT. V was pared by 0 bases and J by 6 bases, with 6 bases between. This CDR3 spans 12 amino acids. This chain's CDR3 is CASSYSGGEQYF. The CDR3 DNA is TGTGCCAGCAGTTACTCAGGGGGCGAGCAGTACTTC.

The rearrangement uses TRBV30 and TRBJ1-5, with 7 nucleotides matching TRBD1. Germline loops: CDR1 GTSNPN, CDR2 SVGIG (reference sequence). V lost 1 base and J lost 7; bases outside the gene matches: 4. This CDR3 contains 13 residues. Here the CDR3 DNA reads TGTGCCTGGAGTGGACAGGGACGCCAGCCCCAGCATTTT. Amino acids: CAWSGQGRQPQHF.